This T cell receptor (beta chain) emerged from a study of CD8+ T cells in alopecia areata. Looking at the study overall: Treated patients took oral tofacitinib at 5 to 10 mg twice daily.

Extracted from the samples, RNA was reverse transcribed into cDNA to serve as the sequencing template. TCRdb's table, derived via immunoSEQ multiplex PCR, lists solely in-frame clones and lacks some. The repertoire includes approximately 100,000 clones, roughly two fifths of them detected once, and around 0.8% sits in the top ten. This clone occurred a few times. This sequence originates from a human donor with alopecia areata. The sequenced material came from CD4+ T cells sorted from blood.

DNA of the CDR3: TGTGCCAGCAGCCCCGGGCCAACATATGGCTACACCTTC. Encoded protein: CASSPGPTYGYTF. The J gene is TRBJ1-2, the V gene TRBV6-5; D is unresolved. The CDR3 is 13 residues long. Trimming left V 6 bases short and J 5 bases short, with 13 bases between. Germline V gene lookup returns CDR1 MNHEY and CDR2 SVGAGI.